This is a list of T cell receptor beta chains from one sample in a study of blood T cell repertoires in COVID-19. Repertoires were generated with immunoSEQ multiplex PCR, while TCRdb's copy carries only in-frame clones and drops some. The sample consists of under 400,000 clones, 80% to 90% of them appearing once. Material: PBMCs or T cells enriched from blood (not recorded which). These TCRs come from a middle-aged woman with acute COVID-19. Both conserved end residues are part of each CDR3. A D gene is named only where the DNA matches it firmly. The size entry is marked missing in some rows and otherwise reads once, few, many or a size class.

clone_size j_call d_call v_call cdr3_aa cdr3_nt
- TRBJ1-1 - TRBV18 CASSPSSLEHTEAFF TGTGCCAGCTCACCAAGTAGCCTCGAACACACTGAAGCTTTCTTT
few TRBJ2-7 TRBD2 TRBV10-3 CAIGARTSSYEQYF TGTGCCATCGGTGCGCGGACTAGCTCCTACGAGCAGTACTTC
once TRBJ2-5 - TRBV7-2 CASSPGLRETQYF TGTGCCAGCAGCCCGGGATTGAGAGAGACCCAGTACTTC
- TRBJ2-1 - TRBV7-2 CASSSIEGALVSYNEQFF TGTGCCAGCAGCTCTATCGAAGGGGCGCTTGTATCCTACAATGAGCAGTTCTTC
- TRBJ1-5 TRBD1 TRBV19 CASSPEIRTGGNQPQHF TGTGCCAGTAGTCCGGAAATTAGGACAGGGGGCAATCAGCCCCAGCATTTT
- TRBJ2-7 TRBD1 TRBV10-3 CAISELYRGRYEQYF TGTGCCATCAGTGAGTTATACAGGGGGAGGTACGAGCAGTACTTC
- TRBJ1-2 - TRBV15 CATSRDRGGYTF TGTGCCACCAGCAGAGATAGGGGCGGCTACACCTTC
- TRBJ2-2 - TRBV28 CASNPGGSTGELFF TGTGCCAGCAATCCAGGGGGGAGCACCGGGGAGCTGTTTTTT
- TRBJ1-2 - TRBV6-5 CASLPRGGAYGYTF TGTGCCAGCCTTCCGAGAGGGGGGGCCTATGGCTACACCTTC
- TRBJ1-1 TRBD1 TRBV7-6 CASSPGQGDTEAFF TGTGCCAGCAGCCCGGGACAGGGGGACACTGAAGCTTTCTTT
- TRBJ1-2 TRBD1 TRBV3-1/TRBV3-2 CASSQQDRGLPTF TGTGCCAGCAGCCAACAGGACAGGGGGCTTCCCACCTTC
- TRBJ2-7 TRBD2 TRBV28 CASSLPMGAGAYEQYF TGTGCCAGCAGTTTACCCATGGGAGCGGGAGCCTACGAGCAGTACTTC